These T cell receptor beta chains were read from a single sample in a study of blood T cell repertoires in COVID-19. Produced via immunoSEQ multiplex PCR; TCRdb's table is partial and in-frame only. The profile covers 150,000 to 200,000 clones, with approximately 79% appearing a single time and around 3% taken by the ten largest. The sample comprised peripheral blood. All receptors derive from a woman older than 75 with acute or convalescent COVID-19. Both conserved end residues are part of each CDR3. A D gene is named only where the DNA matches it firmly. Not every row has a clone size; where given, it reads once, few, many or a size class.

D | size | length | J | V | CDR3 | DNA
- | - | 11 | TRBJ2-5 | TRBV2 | CASSNGETQYF | TGTGCCAGCTCCAACGGGGAGACCCAGTACTTC
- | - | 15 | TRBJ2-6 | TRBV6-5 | CASSTPLSGANVLTF | TGTGCCAGCAGTACTCCCCTCTCTGGGGCCAACGTCCTGACTTTC
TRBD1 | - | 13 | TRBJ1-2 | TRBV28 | CATNGQGQWGYTF | TGTGCCACCAACGGACAGGGGCAGTGGGGCTACACCTTC
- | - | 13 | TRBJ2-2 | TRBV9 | CASSVADDGELFF | TGTGCCAGCAGCGTAGCAGATGACGGGGAGCTGTTTTTT
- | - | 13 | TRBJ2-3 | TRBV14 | CASSRTRDSAQYF | TGTGCCAGCAGCCGAACACGGGACTCGGCGCAGTATTTT
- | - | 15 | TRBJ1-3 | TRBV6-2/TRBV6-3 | CASSRATFSGNTIYF | TGTGCCAGCAGCCGCGCGACATTCTCTGGAAACACCATATATTTT
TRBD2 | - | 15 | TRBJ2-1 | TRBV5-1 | CASSILAGEFNEQFF | TGCGCCAGCAGCATACTAGCGGGAGAATTCAATGAGCAGTTCTTC
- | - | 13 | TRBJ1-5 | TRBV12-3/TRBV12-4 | CASSLSPPQPQHF | TGTGCCAGCAGTTTATCCCCCCCACAGCCCCAGCATTTT
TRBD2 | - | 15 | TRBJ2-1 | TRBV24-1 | CATSAGLAGYNEQFF | TGTGCCACCAGTGCCGGACTAGCGGGTTACAATGAGCAGTTCTTC
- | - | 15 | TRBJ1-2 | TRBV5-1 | CASSLSGAANYGYTF | TGCGCCAGCAGCTTGTCAGGGGCGGCTAACTATGGCTACACCTTC
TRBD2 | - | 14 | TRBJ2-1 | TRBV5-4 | CASSSTSGYNEQFF | TGTGCCAGCAGCTCGACTAGCGGGTACAATGAGCAGTTCTTC
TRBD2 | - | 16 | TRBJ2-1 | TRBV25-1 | CASSELGSGRSAEQFF | TGTGCCAGCAGTGAATTGGGTAGCGGGAGGTCGGCTGAGCAGTTCTTC
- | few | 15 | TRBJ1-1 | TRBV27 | CASSLSNRVNTEAFF | TGTGCCAGCAGTTTATCAAACAGGGTGAACACTGAAGCTTTCTTT
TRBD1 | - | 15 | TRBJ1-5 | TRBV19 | CASSPGQLFNQPQHF | TGTGCCAGTAGCCCGGGACAGCTTTTCAATCAGCCCCAGCATTTT
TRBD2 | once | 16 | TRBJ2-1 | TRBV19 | CASSGLGLAGDNEQFF | TGTGCCAGTAGTGGGCTCGGGCTAGCGGGAGACAATGAGCAGTTCTTC
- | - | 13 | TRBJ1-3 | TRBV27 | CASSPSGGNTIYF | TGTGCCAGCAGTCCTTCGGGGGGAAACACCATATATTTT
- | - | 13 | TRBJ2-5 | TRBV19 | CASSNAGRETQYF | TGTGCCAGTAGTAATGCGGGAAGGGAGACCCAGTACTTC
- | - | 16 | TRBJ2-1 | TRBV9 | CASSVADQRNYNEQFF | TGTGCCAGCAGCGTAGCCGATCAGCGGAACTACAATGAGCAGTTCTTC
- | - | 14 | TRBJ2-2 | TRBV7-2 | CASTPPANTGELFF | TGTGCCAGCACCCCGCCAGCGAACACCGGGGAGCTGTTTTTT
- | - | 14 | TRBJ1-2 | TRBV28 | CASSLSRVSYGYTF | TGTGCCAGCAGTTTGTCCAGGGTTTCCTATGGCTACACCTTC
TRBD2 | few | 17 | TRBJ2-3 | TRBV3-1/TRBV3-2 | CASSQGSLAGAGDTQYF | TGTGCCAGCAGCCAAGGGTCTCTAGCGGGAGCAGGAGATACGCAGTATTTT
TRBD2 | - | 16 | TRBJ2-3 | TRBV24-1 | CATSEASGLHTDTQYF | TGTGCCACCAGTGAGGCTAGCGGACTGCACACAGATACGCAGTATTTT
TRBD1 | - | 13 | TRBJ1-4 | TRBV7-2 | CASSAGQNEKLFF | TGTGCCAGCAGCGCGGGACAGAATGAAAAACTGTTTTTT
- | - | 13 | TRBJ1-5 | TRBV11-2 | CASSLAPDQPQHF | TGTGCCAGCAGCTTAGCCCCCGATCAGCCCCAGCATTTT
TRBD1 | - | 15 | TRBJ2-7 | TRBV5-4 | CASSASGTGGYEQYF | TGTGCCAGCAGCGCCTCCGGGACAGGGGGCTACGAGCAGTACTTC
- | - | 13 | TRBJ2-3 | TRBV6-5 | CASRTSRGDTQYF | TGTGCCAGCAGAACATCCCGCGGCGATACGCAGTATTTT
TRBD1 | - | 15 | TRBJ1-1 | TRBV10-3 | CAISGAGQGTRGAFF | TGTGCCATCAGTGGGGCGGGACAGGGAACTCGAGGAGCTTTCTTT
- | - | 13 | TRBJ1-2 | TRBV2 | CASSSQGNYGYTF | TGTGCCAGCAGTTCACAGGGTAACTATGGCTACACCTTC
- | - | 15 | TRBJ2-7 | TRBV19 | CASSNNRDISYEQYF | TGTGCCAGTAGTAATAACCGGGACATATCCTACGAGCAGTACTTC
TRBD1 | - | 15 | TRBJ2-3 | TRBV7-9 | CASIAGTGPTDTQYF | TGTGCCAGCATAGCCGGGACAGGGCCCACAGATACGCAGTATTTT
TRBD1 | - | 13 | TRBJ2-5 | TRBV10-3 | CAISLTGGETQYF | TGTGCCATCAGTTTGACAGGGGGAGAGACCCAGTACTTC
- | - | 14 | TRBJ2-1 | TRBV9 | CASSVGRLVGEQFF | TGTGCCAGCAGCGTAGGACGACTAGTTGGTGAGCAGTTCTTC
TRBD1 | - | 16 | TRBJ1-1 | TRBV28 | CASSLPGQGMNTEAFF | TGTGCCAGCAGCCTCCCGGGACAGGGTATGAACACTGAAGCTTTCTTT
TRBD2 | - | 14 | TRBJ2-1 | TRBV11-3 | CASSSGLAYNEQFF | TGTGCCAGCAGCTCGGGACTAGCCTACAATGAGCAGTTCTTC
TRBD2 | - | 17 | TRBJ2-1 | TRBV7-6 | CASSGSGTRISYNEQFF | TGTGCCAGCAGCGGGAGCGGGACTAGGATCTCCTACAATGAGCAGTTCTTC
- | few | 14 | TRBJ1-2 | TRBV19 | CASSSRTLLAGYTF | TGTGCCAGTAGCTCTCGGACATTACTTGCTGGCTACACCTTC
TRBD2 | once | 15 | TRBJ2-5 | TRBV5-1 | CASSSGTSSLETQYF | TGCGCCAGCAGCTCCGGGACTAGTAGTCTGGAGACCCAGTACTTC
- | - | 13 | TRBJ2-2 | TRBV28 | CASRTGTARELFF | TGTGCCAGCAGAACCGGGACTGCCCGGGAGCTGTTTTTT
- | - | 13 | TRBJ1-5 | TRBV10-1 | CASSVQRDQPQHF | TGCGCCAGCAGTGTGCAGCGGGATCAGCCCCAGCATTTT
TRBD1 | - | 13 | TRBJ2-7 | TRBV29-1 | CSVGGTGGNEQYF | TGCAGCGTTGGCGGGACAGGGGGAAACGAGCAGTACTTC
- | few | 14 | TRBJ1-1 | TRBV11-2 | CASSLTGLNTEAFF | TGTGCCAGCAGCCTGACAGGACTGAACACTGAAGCTTTCTTT
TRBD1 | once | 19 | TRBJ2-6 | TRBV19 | CASSLRDRGPLGGANVLTF | TGTGCCAGTAGTCTCCGGGACAGGGGGCCTCTGGGTGGGGCCAACGTCCTGACTTTC
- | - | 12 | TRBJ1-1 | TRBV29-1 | CSITRPGGLAFF | TGCAGCATAACCCGACCGGGGGGTTTAGCTTTCTTT
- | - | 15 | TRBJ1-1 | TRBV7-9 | CASSLVGGAMAEAFF | TGTGCCAGCAGCTTAGTCGGGGGGGCAATGGCTGAAGCTTTCTTT
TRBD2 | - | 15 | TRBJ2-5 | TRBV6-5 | CASRDSGRAYETQYF | TGTGCCAGCAGAGATAGCGGGAGGGCCTACGAGACCCAGTACTTC
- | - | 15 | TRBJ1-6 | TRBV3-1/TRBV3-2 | CASSQDGGVGSPLHF | TGTGCCAGCAGCCAAGATGGAGGGGTCGGTTCACCCCTCCACTTT
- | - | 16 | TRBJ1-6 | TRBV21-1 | CASSTLPGQGNSPLHF | TGTGCCAGCAGCACATTACCGGGACAGGGCAATTCACCCCTCCACTTT
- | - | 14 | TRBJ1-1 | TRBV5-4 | CASSFPNMNTEAFF | TGTGCCAGCAGCTTCCCAAACATGAACACTGAAGCTTTCTTT
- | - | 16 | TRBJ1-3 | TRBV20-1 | CSASQAGLSSGNTIYF | TGCAGTGCTAGTCAGGCGGGGCTCTCCTCTGGAAACACCATATATTTT
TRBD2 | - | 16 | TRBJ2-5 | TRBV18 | CASSPTTSGGGETQYF | TGTGCCAGCTCACCCACGACTAGCGGCGGCGGGGAGACCCAGTACTTC
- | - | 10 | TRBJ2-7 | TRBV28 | CASLQGEQYF | TGTGCCAGCCTTCAGGGTGAGCAGTACTTC
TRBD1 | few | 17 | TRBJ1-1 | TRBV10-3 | CAISESKRGQGPTEAFF | TGTGCCATCAGTGAGTCGAAAAGGGGACAGGGGCCGACTGAAGCTTTCTTT
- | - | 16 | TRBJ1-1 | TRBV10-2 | CASSEFSGALNTEAFF | TGCGCCAGCAGTGAGTTTTCAGGGGCTTTGAACACTGAAGCTTTCTTT
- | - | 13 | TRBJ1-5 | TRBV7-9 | CASSFGRDEPQHF | TGTGCCAGCAGCTTCGGCAGGGATGAGCCCCAGCATTTT
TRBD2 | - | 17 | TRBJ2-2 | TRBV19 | CASSLGMAGGNTGELFF | TGTGCCAGTAGTCTAGGGATGGCGGGAGGGAACACCGGGGAGCTGTTTTTT
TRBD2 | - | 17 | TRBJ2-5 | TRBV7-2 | CASSLGWSGGSQKTQYF | TGTGCCAGCAGCTTAGGGTGGTCTGGCGGGAGTCAAAAGACCCAGTACTTC
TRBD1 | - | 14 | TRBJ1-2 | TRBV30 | CAWSVRQGPYGYTF | TGTGCCTGGAGTGTAAGACAGGGGCCATATGGCTACACCTTC
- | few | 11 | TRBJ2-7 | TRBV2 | CASRGLYEQYF | TGTGCCAGCAGGGGGCTATACGAGCAGTACTTC